Listed below are T cell receptor beta chains from one sample, sequenced in a study of T-cell memory formation after mild COVID-19. Using its own MiXCR run on the 5' RACE reads, TCRdb lists one record per CDR3 protein. The data show under 450,000 distinct CDR3 sequences, with roughly 14% seen just once and 22% held by the top ten. The sample was PBMCs or a T cell subset sorted from them (not recorded which). The source is a man between 18 and 29 years old who had mild COVID-19 (a few samples of this study predate the infection). Cell type and time point are not known. Both conserved end residues are part of each CDR3. A D gene is named only where the DNA matches it firmly. Expanded clones are given a class, and other clones once, few, many or no size at all.

v_call	clone_size	d_call	j_call	cdr3_aa	cdr3_nt
TRBV6-6	.	TRBD2	TRBJ2-3	CASSRVAGGVKTDTQYF	TGTGCCAGCAGCCGGGTAGCGGGGGGAGTTAAAACAGATACGCAGTATTTT
TRBV7-9	few	.	TRBJ1-1	CASSSSQGANTEAFF	TGTGCCAGCAGCTCCTCTCAGGGTGCGAACACTGAAGCTTTCTTT
TRBV5-1	many	.	TRBJ2-1	CASSFGQGPYNEQFF	TGCGCCAGCAGCTTTGGGCAGGGGCCTTACAATGAGCAGTTCTTC
TRBV27	.	.	TRBJ2-5	CASSSARRSETQYF	TGTGCCAGCAGTTCGGCGAGAAGGTCTGAGACCCAGTACTTC
TRBV5-6	many	.	TRBJ2-3	CASSTLPDTQYF	TGTGCCAGCAGCACCTTACCAGATACGCAGTATTTT
TRBV24-1	few	TRBD2	TRBJ2-3	CATSRGEGAGRNTQYF	TGTGCCACCAGCCGTGGGGAGGGAGCCGGTCGAAATACGCAGTATTTT
TRBV7-2	few	.	TRBJ1-1	CASSLRGILNTEAFF	TGTGCCAGCAGCTTAAGGGGGATCTTGAACACTGAAGCTTTCTTT
TRBV7-2	few	.	TRBJ1-3	CASSLSGQTRGGGTIYF	TGTGCCAGCAGCTTATCCGGACAGACCCGAGGTGGTGGCACCATATATTTT
TRBV20-1	.	TRBD2	TRBJ2-3	CSASGTSGKSDTQYF	TGCAGTGCTTCCGGGACTAGCGGGAAATCAGATACGCAGTATTTT
TRBV20-1	.	.	TRBJ2-7	CSAARGVSYEQYF	TGCAGTGCCGCCAGGGGGGTTTCCTACGAGCAGTACTTC
TRBV7-2	many	TRBD1	TRBJ1-2	CASSTGQGGLGYTF	TGTGCCAGCAGCACCGGACAGGGAGGGTTAGGCTACACCTTC
TRBV11-1	.	.	TRBJ2-1	CASSNPTEYNEQFF	TGTGCCAGCAGCAACCCGACAGAGTACAATGAGCAGTTCTTC
TRBV7-9	few	.	TRBJ1-1	CASSTIVGGTEAFF	TGTGCCAGCAGCACGATTGTGGGGGGCACTGAAGCTTTCTTT
TRBV20-1	.	.	TRBJ1-4	CSATPRGGDEKLFF	TGCAGTGCTACCCCCAGGGGCGGGGATGAAAAACTGTTTTTT
TRBV11-2	.	.	TRBJ2-7	CASSPGRNSYEQYF	TGTGCCAGCAGCCCAGGGCGGAACTCCTACGAGCAGTACTTC
TRBV12-3/TRBV12-4	few	.	TRBJ1-2	CASSRQGLNYGYTF	TGTGCCAGCAGCCGTCAAGGGCTTAACTATGGCTACACCTTC
TRBV7-9	few	TRBD1	TRBJ2-2	CASSPQGVDGGELFF	TGTGCCAGCAGCCCCCAGGGGGTAGATGGCGGGGAGCTGTTTTTT
TRBV4-3	few	.	TRBJ2-7	CASSQDMAPLSYEQYF	TGCGCCAGCAGCCAAGATATGGCACCGCTCTCCTACGAGCAGTACTTC
TRBV25-1	.	.	TRBJ1-2	CASSEYNREGHGYTF	TGTGCCAGCAGTGAATATAACAGGGAAGGTCATGGCTACACCTTC
TRBV7-2	few	.	TRBJ1-4	CASKAGGANEKLFF	TGTGCCAGCAAGGCCGGGGGTGCTAATGAAAAACTGTTTTTT
TRBV11-2	few	.	TRBJ1-4	CASSFGRFATNEKLFF	TGTGCCAGCAGCTTCGGACGGTTTGCAACTAATGAAAAACTGTTTTTT
TRBV4-3	.	.	TRBJ2-2	CASSQEVQGNTGELFF	TGCGCCAGCAGCCAAGAGGTGCAGGGGAACACCGGGGAGCTGTTTTTT
TRBV25-1	few	TRBD2	TRBJ2-5	CASSAPGLAETQYF	TGTGCCAGCAGTGCCCCGGGACTAGCGGAGACCCAGTACTTC
TRBV7-9	.	TRBD1	TRBJ1-1	CASSSAGGQGVNTEAFF	TGTGCCAGCAGCTCCGCCGGGGGACAGGGCGTGAACACTGAAGCTTTCTTT
TRBV6-2/TRBV6-3	many	.	TRBJ1-4	CASSDGLYGEFF	TGTGCCAGCAGTGACGGACTCTACGGGGAGTTTTTT
TRBV4-3	few	.	TRBJ1-5	CASSQDRQQPQHF	TGCGCCAGCAGCCAAGACCGACAGCAGCCCCAGCATTTT
TRBV24-1	many	.	TRBJ2-1	CATSDPRKAVLGRNEQFF	TGTGCCACCAGTGATCCACGAAAGGCCGTCCTTGGTAGGAATGAGCAGTTCTTC
TRBV12-5	many	.	TRBJ2-4	CASGSPTLAKNIQYF	TGTGCTAGTGGTTCCCCTACCCTAGCCAAAAACATTCAGTACTTC
TRBV18	.	.	TRBJ2-1	CASRQGGRVYNEQFF	TGTGCCAGCCGACAAGGGGGGAGAGTCTACAATGAGCAGTTCTTC
TRBV2	.	TRBD2	TRBJ2-1	CATGGYNEQFF	TGTGCCACGGGGGGGTACAATGAGCAGTTCTTC
TRBV5-4	few	.	TRBJ1-2	CASSPGVDYGYTF	TGTGCCAGCAGCCCGGGGGTAGACTATGGCTACACCTTC
TRBV7-3	few	TRBD2	TRBJ2-3	CASSPSSGGYSDTQYF	TGTGCCAGCAGCCCAAGCAGCGGGGGGTATTCAGATACGCAGTATTTT
TRBV2	many	.	TRBJ2-3	CASSDSTDTQYF	TGTGCCAGCAGTGACAGCACAGATACGCAGTATTTT
TRBV12-3/TRBV12-4	few	.	TRBJ2-4	CASSLAGDMTLNIQYF	TGTGCCAGCAGTTTAGCCGGCGACATGACCTTAAACATTCAGTACTTC
TRBV6-2/TRBV6-3	.	.	TRBJ1-6	CASRPVFEDSPLHF	TGTGCCAGCAGGCCCGTTTTCGAGGATTCACCCCTCCACTTT
TRBV7-6	few	.	TRBJ2-7	CASSLDRGSYEQYF	TGTGCCAGCAGCTTAGATAGGGGGTCCTACGAGCAGTACTTC
TRBV6-2/TRBV6-3	many	TRBD1	TRBJ2-1	CASSQDRSSYNEQFF	TGTGCCAGCAGCCAGGACAGGAGCTCCTACAATGAGCAGTTCTTC
TRBV7-8	few	TRBD1	TRBJ1-2	CASSPGTAYGYTF	TGTGCCAGCAGCCCAGGGACAGCCTATGGCTACACCTTC
TRBV15	many	.	TRBJ2-1	CATSRDAGTQPYNEQFF	TGTGCCACCAGCAGAGACGCAGGGACCCAACCGTACAATGAGCAGTTCTTC
TRBV20-1	few	TRBD1	TRBJ2-2	CSASRGPGTGELFF	TGCAGTGCTAGCAGGGGGCCGGGTACCGGGGAGCTGTTTTTT
TRBV12-3/TRBV12-4	.	.	TRBJ1-2	CASSFGQYYGYTF	TGTGCCAGCAGTTTTGGTCAGTACTATGGCTACACCTTC
TRBV20-1	few	TRBD2	TRBJ2-1	CSAPIAGGPNEQFF	TGCAGTGCTCCTATAGCGGGGGGGCCCAATGAGCAGTTCTTC
TRBV29-1	.	.	TRBJ1-1	CSVQPGLNTEAFF	TGCAGCGTACAACCAGGGTTAAACACTGAAGCTTTCTTT